This TCR beta chain was found in a study of cytomegalovirus exposure and HLA in healthy donors. Worth noting for this clone: What it recognizes is unknown.

The PCR contained 60 Vbeta and 13 Jbeta primers. Data came from immunoSEQ multiplex PCR; TCRdb stores just in-frame clones and leaves some out. The data contain approximately 190,000 clones, approximately 88% of them singletons. CDR1 GTSNPN and CDR2 SVGIG come from the germline V gene (reference sequence). Trimming stripped 5 bases from V and 2 bases from J, with 17 bases between. The CDR3 totals 15 residues. Findings and limits, study-wide: Three chains linked to CMV were shown in vitro to be specific for CMV antigens. TCR beta chain V- and J-gene trimming was linked, in a later analysis, to a missense variant in DCLRE1C.

The sequencing sample was made of PBMCs. The V gene is TRBV30, the J gene TRBJ2-3, with D perhaps TRBD1 (6 bases). The clonotype comes from a woman in her 50s in good health and CMV-seropositive. CDR3 region: CAWSGQQKNTDTQYF. Here the CDR3 DNA reads TGTGCCTGGTCCGGACAGCAGAAAAACACAGATACGCAGTATTTT.